This TCR beta chain emerged from a study of cytomegalovirus exposure and HLA in healthy donors. Study-wide results and limits: Available immune exposure information covered CMV serostatus only. A prior analysis recorded that most TCR beta V segments were productive about 87% or about 30% of the time. Among TCR beta chains, those listed as cytomegalovirus-associated numbered under 200.

Turning to this clone: The target antigen is unknown.

The length of the CDR3 is 15 residues. With 8 bases removed from V and 2 bases from J, the gap between germline ends came to 18 bases. Per the germline V gene, CDR1 is LNHDA and CDR2 is SQIVND (reference sequence). Primers: 60 Vbeta forward and 13 Jbeta reverse. Authors' analysis steps: Unique TCR beta chains numbered around 80 million in a later analysis, with around 12 million shared. The table came from immunoSEQ multiplex PCR; TCRdb's copy has only in-frame clones and leaves some out. That table gives V, J and clone size, and the DNA gave D and trimming. The repertoire table contains some 120,000 clones.

The clonotype comes from a man under 40 in good health and CMV-seronegative. Sequenced sample: PBMCs. The genes are TRBV19 and TRBJ1-1; D unresolved. The CDR3 nucleotides read TGTGCCAGTGCCGAAGGGTTAGGGAGAAACACTGAAGCTTTCTTT. Its translation is CASAEGLGRNTEAFF.